The 17 T cell receptor beta chains below all came from one sample that was sequenced in a study of somatic mutations in cytotoxic T cells in rheumatoid arthritis. Assay used: immunoSEQ multiplex PCR; TCRdb lists only in-frame clones, some missing. The sample consists of fewer than 25,000 clones, about 70% of them appearing once. The specimen sequenced was CD8+ T cells sorted from blood. These receptors came from an adult with rheumatoid arthritis.

The V gene is TRBV4-2, the J gene TRBJ1-1, with a weak D call TRBD1 (5 bases). Trimming shortened V by 5 bases and J by 4 bases, and 8 bases separated the two germline ends. The germline V gene encodes CDR1 LGHNA and CDR2 YNFKEQ. The CDR3 is 12 residues long. The CDR3 loop reads CASSLGRTEAFF. DNA of the CDR3: TGTGCCAGCAGCTTGGGGCGCACTGAAGCTTTCTTT.

This clone has only a few counts. The chain combines TRBV18 with TRBJ2-7, with TRBD1 matching 8 bases. The CDR3 extends over 15 amino acids. Germline CDR1 is KGHSH and CDR2 is LQKENI. V was clipped by 3 bases and J by 2 bases; unmatched bases: 6. The CDR3 sequence: CASSPTGGLPYEQYF. CDR3 DNA: TGTGCCAGCTCACCTACAGGGGGACTCCCCTACGAGCAGTACTTC.

J is TRBJ1-5 and V is TRBV13, with a weak D call TRBD1 (6 bases). V dropped 3 bases and J dropped 2 bases, with 14 bases sitting between them. The CDR3 is 16 residues long. CDR1 PRHDT and CDR2 FYEKMQ come from the germline V gene (reference sequence). The CDR3 DNA reads TGTGCCAGCAGCTTTAGCGCCAGGGGACGCAATCAGCCCCAGCATTTT. Translating it yields CASSFSARGRNQPQHF. Combining the CDR3 with reference TRBV13 and TRBJ1-5 gives the whole variable domain AAGVIQSPRHLIKEKRETATLKCYPIPRHDTVYWYQQGPGQDPQFLISFYEKMQSDKGSIPDRFSAQQFSDYHSELNMSSLELGDSALYFCASSFSARGRNQPQHFGDGTRLSIL.

This chain uses TRBV21-1 with TRBJ1-2; the D call of TRBD1 is as the table states it, not checked on the DNA. TRBV21-1 is flagged as a pseudogene. The CDR3 length is 11 residues. In DNA, the CDR3 is TGTGCCAGCCAGGGGAAGGATGGCTACACCTTC. It translates to CASQGKDGYTF.

V usage is TRBV11-3 and J usage is TRBJ2-1; D perhaps matches TRBD2 (6 bases). V was clipped by 0 bases and J by 7 bases, with 19 bases between them. The germline V gene has CDR1 SGHNT and CDR2 YENEEA. The CDR3 has 17 residues. The CDR3 region has the DNA TGTGCCAGCAGCTTAGATAAAGGACGGCTGGCGGGAAATGAGCAGTTCTTC. It translates to CASSLDKGRLAGNEQFF.

The CDR3 sequence is CASRSGAGTDTQYF. The CDR3 DNA reads TGTGCCAGTAGGTCTGGGGCGGGCACAGATACGCAGTATTTT. The rearrangement links TRBV19 to TRBJ2-3, with D possibly being TRBD1 (5 bases). Looked up from germline, CDR1 is LNHDA and CDR2 is SQIVND (reference sequence). The CDR3 extends over 14 amino acids. V lost 6 bases and J 1 base, leaving 11 bases between the germline ends.

This chain joins TRBV7-9 and TRBJ2-5; 12 nucleotides match TRBD2. CDR3 length: 16 residues. CDR1 is SEHNR and CDR2 is FQNEAQ in the germline V gene (reference sequence). The junction had 7 bases not matched to a gene; V was cut back by 6 bases and J by 2 bases. The CDR3 here is CASRQDGLAGQETQYF. CDR3 DNA: TGTGCCAGCAGACAAGATGGACTAGCGGGGCAAGAGACCCAGTACTTC.

The rearrangement joins TRBV6-6 to TRBJ1-1; no definite D call. Germline CDR1 reads MNHNY; CDR2 reads SVGAGI (reference sequence). CDR3 size: 11 residues. V lost 8 bases, J lost 1 base, and 5 bases lay in between. The CDR3 DNA is TGTGCCAGCGAACGGAACACTGAAGCTTTCTTT. Amino acids: CASERNTEAFF.

The rearrangement uses TRBV10-2 and TRBJ1-5; D uncertain. CDR3 length equals 13 residues. CDR1 and CDR2 (germline): WSHSY, SAAADI. V lost 7 bases and J lost 1, with 8 bases in between. The CDR3 DNA follows: TGCGCCAGCACCAGCGACAGCAATCAGCCCCAGCATTTT. Translated, it gives CASTSDSNQPQHF.

V is TRBV4-3 and J is TRBJ2-3; D is unresolved. Deletions cut 0 bases from V and 3 bases from J, with 7 bases between. The CDR3 runs to 14 residues. Germline V gene lookup returns CDR1 LGHNA and CDR2 YSLEER. CDR3 DNA sequence: TGCGCCAGCAGCCAAGAAGGCAGGACAGATACGCAGTATTTT. Translating gives CASSQEGRTDTQYF.

The V call is TRBV25-1, the J call TRBJ1-1, with unresolved D. Per germline, CDR1 MGHDK and CDR2 SYGVNS. Trimming stripped 3 bases from V and 6 bases from J, with 8 bases between. The CDR3 loop spans 12 amino acids. The CDR3 sequence: CASSEYEAEAFF. Written as DNA, the CDR3 is TGTGCCAGCAGTGAGTATGAGGCTGAAGCTTTCTTT.

The chain couples TRBV7-9 to TRBJ2-4, with 13 bases identical to TRBD2. Unmatched junction bases numbered 10, after V lost 4 bases and J lost 1 base. Germline lookup yields CDR1 SEHNR and CDR2 FQNEAQ (reference sequence). The CDR3 has 19 amino acids. The CDR3 loop reads CASSSYTSGGDLAKNIQYF. CDR3 sequence (DNA): TGTGCCAGCAGCTCCTACACTAGCGGGGGGGATCTTGCCAAAAACATTCAGTACTTC.

The V gene is TRBV11-2, the J gene TRBJ2-7; 7 nucleotides match TRBD2. Germline V gives CDR1 SGHAT, CDR2 FQNNGV. The CDR3 totals 15 residues. Trimming took 5 bases from V and 5 from J; bases not matched to a gene: 12. The CDR3 region is CASSQRGGGGNEQYF. The CDR3 DNA sequence: TGTGCCAGCAGCCAAAGGGGCGGGGGAGGAAACGAGCAGTACTTC.

In its sample, this clone ranks as medium-sized. The chain recombines TRBV6-1 with TRBJ2-5, with D unclear. The CDR3 is 14 residues long. V lost 8 bases and J lost 1, with 14 bases in between. Germline CDR1 MNHNS, CDR2 SASEGT. The DNA for the CDR3 is TGTGCCAGCGGCTATATACACCTCCAAGAGACCCAGTACTTC. This sequence encodes CASGYIHLQETQYF.

This clone was seen more than once but under ten times. The rearrangement joins TRBV7-3 to TRBJ2-7; D unresolved. Trimming stripped 2 bases from V and 3 bases from J, with 11 bases between. There are 14 residues in the CDR3. Germline V CDR1 and CDR2: SGHTA, FQGTGA. In nucleotides, the CDR3 is TGTGCCAGCAGCTTATCGGCAGGTCACTACGAGCAGTACTTC. Amino acid sequence: CASSLSAGHYEQYF. Supplemented by reference TRBV7-3 and TRBJ2-7, the full variable domain reads GAGVSQTPSNKVTEKGKYVELRCDPISGHTALYWYRQSLGQGPEFLIYFQGTGAADDSGLPNDRFFAVRPEGSVSTLKIQRTERGDSAVYLCASSLSAGHYEQYFGPGTRLTVT.

This clone was found a few times. The rearrangement links TRBV6-5 to TRBJ1-1; D call uncertain. Germline V gene lookup returns CDR1 MNHEY and CDR2 SVGAGI. The CDR3 spans 13 residues. Trimming took off 6 bases at V and 0 bases at J, with 8 bases between the two ends. In DNA form, the CDR3 reads TGTGCCAGCAGGCCTGGCCTGAACACTGAAGCTTTCTTT. Amino acids: CASRPGLNTEAFF.

The gene calls are TRBV2 and TRBJ2-1; the D gene is possibly TRBD2 (6 bases). The germline V gene encodes CDR1 SNHLY and CDR2 FYNNEI. V shed 8 bases and J shed 8 bases, with 7 bases lying between them. The CDR3 covers 10 residues. The CDR3 sequence: CASRRDEQFF. The CDR3 region has the DNA TGTGCCAGCCGGAGGGATGAGCAGTTCTTC.